This T cell receptor beta chain was observed in a study of intratumoral heterogeneity in liver cancer. Study-wide context: Across the full roughly 15-patient cohort, most patients were male and the median age was roughly 60 years. RNA-seq, DNA sequencing, TCR-seq and SNP array data from multiple regions of hepatocellular carcinoma specimens were combined in the study to investigate intratumor heterogeneity. The overall cohort comprised 70 to 80 multiregional samples from 14 HCC patients, with some 50 tumoral and 20 adjacent nontumoral regions. General conclusions and limits of the study: A relatively low patient number and under-sampled tumor-infiltrating lymphocyte representation were acknowledged by the authors as limitations. Overall T cell clonality did not differ significantly between tumor regions within either sequenced patient. TCR sequencing was reported to confirm the RNA-seq-based estimates of regional differences in tumor-infiltrating lymphocyte burden. In each sequenced patient, tumor region a showed significantly more unique T-cell clonal expansions than tumor region b.

Relative to germline, V is missing 0 bases and J is missing 7 bases, with 5 bases of the junction outside any gene match. Counted from cysteine to phenylalanine, this CDR3 has 15 amino acids. Here the CDR3 DNA is all that survives: 45 bases in frame from base 1. In the germline V gene (reference sequence), CDR1 corresponds to MNHEY and CDR2 to SMNVEV. Samples labelled H were derived from distinct, geographically separated regions of the hepatocellular carcinoma nodule. All patients had early-stage hepatocellular carcinoma and received no therapy before surgical resection. Sampled areas lacked macroscopic evidence of necrosis or hemorrhage. Multiple regions from a couple of patients were subjected to TCR sequencing (ImmunoSeq). Frozen resection tissue samples were collected at least 1 cm apart from each other. Genomic DNA was isolated from bulk tissue with the DNeasy blood and tissue kit. Using the immunoSEQ assay, the TCR beta chain CDR3 regions were sequenced from genomic DNA. Primers annealing to V and J segments amplified rearranged VDJ segments. Concerning the study's data processing: The ImmunoSeq Analyzer software was used to compute clonality and richness metrics. Clones with differential abundance between regions were identified with Fisher's exact test combined with a beta-binomial method for additional stringency. The table comes from immuneACCESS by way of TCRdb, which keeps in-frame sequences with V and J called. Part of the clones is missing from these tables; in studies checked, under half for an unresolved V gene and the rest for unknown reasons. V, J and clone size are taken as reported in that table, and D and trimming were inferred from the DNA itself. The table for this sample lists fewer than 6,500 clones; 55% to 75% of them were counted only once. In total, the top ten clones hold about two fifths of the sample.

This clone has a handful of counts. Its cognate antigen has yet to be identified. Nothing much larger sits one base from this clone, and base qualities are not available. This clonotype was sampled from a woman aged 70 to 79 with hepatocellular carcinoma. The sequence links TRBV27 to TRBJ2-7, with 11 central nucleotides matching TRBD2. Sequencing used tumor tissue, obtained before any cancer treatment. The CDR3 protein sequence reads: CASSLSVAGGREQYF. Here is the DNA: TGTGCCAGCAGTTTATCGGTAGCGGGAGGGCGGGAGCAGTACTTC.